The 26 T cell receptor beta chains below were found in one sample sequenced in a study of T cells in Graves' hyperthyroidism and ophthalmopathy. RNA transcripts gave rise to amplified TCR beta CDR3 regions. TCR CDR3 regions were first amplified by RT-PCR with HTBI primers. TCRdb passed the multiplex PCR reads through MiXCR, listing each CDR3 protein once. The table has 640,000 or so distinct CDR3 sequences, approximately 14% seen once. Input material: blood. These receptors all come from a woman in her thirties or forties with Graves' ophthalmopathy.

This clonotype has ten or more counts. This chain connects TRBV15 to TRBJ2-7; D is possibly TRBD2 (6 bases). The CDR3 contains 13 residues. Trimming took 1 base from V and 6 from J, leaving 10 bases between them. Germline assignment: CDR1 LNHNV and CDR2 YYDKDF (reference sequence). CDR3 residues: CATSRAGGFEQYF. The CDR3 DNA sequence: TGTGCCACCAGCAGAGCAGGAGGGTTCGAGCAGTACTTC.

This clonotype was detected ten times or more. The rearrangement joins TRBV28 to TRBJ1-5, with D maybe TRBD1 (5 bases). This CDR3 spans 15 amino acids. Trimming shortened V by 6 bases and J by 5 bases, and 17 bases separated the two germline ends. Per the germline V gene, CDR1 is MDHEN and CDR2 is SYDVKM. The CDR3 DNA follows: TGTGCCAGCAGGCCGGGGGGAGCCATGGATCAGCCCCAGCATTTT. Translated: CASRPGGAMDQPQHF. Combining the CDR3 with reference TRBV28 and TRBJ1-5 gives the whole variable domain DVKVTQSSRYLVKRTGEKVFLECVQDMDHENMFWYRQDPGLGLRLIYFSYDVKMKEKGDIPEGYSVSREKKERFSLILESASTNQTSMYLCASRPGGAMDQPQHFGDGTRLSIL.

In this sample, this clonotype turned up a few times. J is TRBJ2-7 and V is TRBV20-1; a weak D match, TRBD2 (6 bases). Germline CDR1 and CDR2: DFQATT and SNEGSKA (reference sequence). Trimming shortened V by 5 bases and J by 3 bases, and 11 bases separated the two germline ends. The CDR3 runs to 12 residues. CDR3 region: CSAPLRDYEQYF. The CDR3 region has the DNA TGCAGTGCTCCCCTGCGGGACTACGAGCAGTACTTC.

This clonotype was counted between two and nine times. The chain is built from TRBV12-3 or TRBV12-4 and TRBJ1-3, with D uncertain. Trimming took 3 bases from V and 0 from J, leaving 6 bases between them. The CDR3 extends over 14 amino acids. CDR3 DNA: TGTGCCAGCAGTTTTCTGTTCTCTGGAAACACCATATATTTT. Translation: CASSFLFSGNTIYF.

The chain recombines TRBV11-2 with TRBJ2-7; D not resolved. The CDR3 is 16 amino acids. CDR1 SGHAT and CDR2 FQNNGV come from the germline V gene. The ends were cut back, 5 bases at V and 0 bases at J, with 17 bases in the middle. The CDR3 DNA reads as TGTGCCAGCAGCCCCAACAGCTACCAGAGCTCCTACGAGCAGTACTTC. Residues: CASSPNSYQSSYEQYF. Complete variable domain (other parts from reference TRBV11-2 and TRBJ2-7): EAGVAQSPRYKIIEKRQSVAFWCNPISGHATLYWYQQILGQGPKLLIQFQNNGVVDDSQLPKDRFSAERLKGVDSTLKIQPAKLEDSAVYLCASSPNSYQSSYEQYFGPGTRLTVT.

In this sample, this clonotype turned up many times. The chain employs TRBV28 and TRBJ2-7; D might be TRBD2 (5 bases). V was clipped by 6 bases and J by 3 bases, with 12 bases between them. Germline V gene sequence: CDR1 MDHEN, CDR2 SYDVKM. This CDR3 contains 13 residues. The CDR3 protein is CASRLGRYYEQYF. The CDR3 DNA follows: TGTGCCAGCAGACTAGGACGTTACTACGAGCAGTACTTC. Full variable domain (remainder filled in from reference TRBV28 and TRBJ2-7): DVKVTQSSRYLVKRTGEKVFLECVQDMDHENMFWYRQDPGLGLRLIYFSYDVKMKEKGDIPEGYSVSREKKERFSLILESASTNQTSMYLCASRLGRYYEQYFGPGTRLTVT.

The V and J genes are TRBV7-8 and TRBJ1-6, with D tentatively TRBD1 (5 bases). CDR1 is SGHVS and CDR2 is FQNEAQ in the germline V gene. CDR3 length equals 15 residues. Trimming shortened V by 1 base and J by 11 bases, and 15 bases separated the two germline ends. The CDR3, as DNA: TGTGCCAGCAGCTTAGTTTTCAGGGAAGGTGCACCCCTCCACTTT. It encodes CASSLVFREGAPLHF.

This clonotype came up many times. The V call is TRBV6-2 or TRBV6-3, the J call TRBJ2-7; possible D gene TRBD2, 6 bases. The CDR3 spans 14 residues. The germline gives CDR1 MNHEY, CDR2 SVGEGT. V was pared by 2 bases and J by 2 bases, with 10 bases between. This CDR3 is CASSYRENPYEQYF. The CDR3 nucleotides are TGTGCCAGCAGTTACCGGGAGAACCCCTACGAGCAGTACTTC.

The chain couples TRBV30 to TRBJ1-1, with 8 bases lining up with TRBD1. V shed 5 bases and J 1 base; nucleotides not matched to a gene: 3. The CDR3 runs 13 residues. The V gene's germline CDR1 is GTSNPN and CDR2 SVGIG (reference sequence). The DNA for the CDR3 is TGTGCCTGGGCAGGGACAGGGAACACTGAAGCTTTCTTT. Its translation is CAWAGTGNTEAFF.

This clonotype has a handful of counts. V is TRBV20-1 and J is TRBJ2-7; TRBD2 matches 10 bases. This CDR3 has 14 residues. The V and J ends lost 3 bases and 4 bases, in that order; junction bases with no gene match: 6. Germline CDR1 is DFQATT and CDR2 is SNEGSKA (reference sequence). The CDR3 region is CSASSSGRKYEQYF. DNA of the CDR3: TGCAGTGCTAGTTCTAGCGGGAGAAAGTACGAGCAGTACTTC.

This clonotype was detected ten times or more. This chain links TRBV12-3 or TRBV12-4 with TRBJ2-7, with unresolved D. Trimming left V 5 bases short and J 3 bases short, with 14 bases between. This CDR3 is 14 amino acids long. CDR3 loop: CASSPYPNNYEQYF. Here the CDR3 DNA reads TGTGCCAGCAGTCCTTACCCGAATAACTACGAGCAGTACTTC.

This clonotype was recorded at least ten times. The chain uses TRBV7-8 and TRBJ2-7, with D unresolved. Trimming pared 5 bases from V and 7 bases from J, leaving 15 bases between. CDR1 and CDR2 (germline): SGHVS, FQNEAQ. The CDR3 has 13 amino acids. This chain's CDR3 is CASSERLSQEQYF. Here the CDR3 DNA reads TGTGCCAGCAGCGAAAGACTGTCTCAGGAGCAGTACTTC.

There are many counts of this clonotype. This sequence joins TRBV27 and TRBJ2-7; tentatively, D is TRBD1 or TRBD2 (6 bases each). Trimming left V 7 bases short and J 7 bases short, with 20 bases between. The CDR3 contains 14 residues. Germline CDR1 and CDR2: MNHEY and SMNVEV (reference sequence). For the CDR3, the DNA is TGTGCCAGCACCACCTCAGGAGGGGGGCGGGAGCAGTACTTC. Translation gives CASTTSGGGREQYF.

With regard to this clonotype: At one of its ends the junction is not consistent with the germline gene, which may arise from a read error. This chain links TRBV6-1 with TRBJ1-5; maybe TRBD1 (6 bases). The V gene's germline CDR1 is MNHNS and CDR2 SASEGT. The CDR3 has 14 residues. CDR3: CACSRDNSNQPQHF. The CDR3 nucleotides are TGTGCCTGCAGTCGGGACAATAGCAATCAGCCCCAGCATTTT.

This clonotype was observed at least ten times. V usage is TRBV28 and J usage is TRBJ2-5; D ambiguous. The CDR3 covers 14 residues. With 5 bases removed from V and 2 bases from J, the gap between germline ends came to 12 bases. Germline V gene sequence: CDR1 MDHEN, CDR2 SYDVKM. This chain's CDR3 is CASSQHTLQETQYF. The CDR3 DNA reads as TGTGCCAGCAGTCAACATACTTTACAAGAGACCCAGTACTTC.

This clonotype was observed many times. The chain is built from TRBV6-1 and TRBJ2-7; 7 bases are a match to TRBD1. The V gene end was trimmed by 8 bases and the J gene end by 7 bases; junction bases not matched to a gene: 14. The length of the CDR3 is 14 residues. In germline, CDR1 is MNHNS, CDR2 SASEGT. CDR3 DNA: TGTGCCAGCGGGTTAGACAGGGAAGAGGGGGAGCAGTACTTC. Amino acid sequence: CASGLDREEGEQYF.

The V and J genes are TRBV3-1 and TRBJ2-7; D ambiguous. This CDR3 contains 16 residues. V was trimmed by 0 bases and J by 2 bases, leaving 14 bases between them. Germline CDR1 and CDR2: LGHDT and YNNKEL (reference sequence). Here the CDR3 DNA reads TGTGCCAGCAGCCAAGAACGGTGGCAGAACACCTACGAGCAGTACTTC. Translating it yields CASSQERWQNTYEQYF.

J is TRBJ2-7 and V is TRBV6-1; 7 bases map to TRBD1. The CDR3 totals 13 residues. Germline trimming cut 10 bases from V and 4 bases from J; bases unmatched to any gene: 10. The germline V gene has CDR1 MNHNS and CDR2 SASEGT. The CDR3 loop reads CATERQGYYEQYF. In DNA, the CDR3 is TGTGCCACCGAAAGACAGGGTTATTACGAGCAGTACTTC.

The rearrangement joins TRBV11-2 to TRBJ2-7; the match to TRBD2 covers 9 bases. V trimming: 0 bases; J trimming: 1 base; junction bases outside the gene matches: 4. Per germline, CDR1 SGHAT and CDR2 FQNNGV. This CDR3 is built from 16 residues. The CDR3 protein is CASSLDPLAGSYEQYF. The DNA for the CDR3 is TGTGCCAGCAGCTTAGATCCCCTAGCGGGGTCCTACGAGCAGTACTTC.

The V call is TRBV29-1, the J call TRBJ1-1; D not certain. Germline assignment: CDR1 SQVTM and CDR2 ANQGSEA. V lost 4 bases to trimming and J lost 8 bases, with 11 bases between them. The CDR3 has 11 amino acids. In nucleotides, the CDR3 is TGCAGCGTTGGGTCCAACCGAGAAGCTTTCTTT. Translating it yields CSVGSNREAFF.

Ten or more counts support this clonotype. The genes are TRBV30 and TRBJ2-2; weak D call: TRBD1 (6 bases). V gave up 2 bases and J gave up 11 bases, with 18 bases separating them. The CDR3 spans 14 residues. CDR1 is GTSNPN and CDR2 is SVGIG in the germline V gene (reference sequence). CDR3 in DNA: TGTGCCTGGAGTAGTGACAGGAAGAGCCGAGAGCTGTTTTTT. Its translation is CAWSSDRKSRELFF.

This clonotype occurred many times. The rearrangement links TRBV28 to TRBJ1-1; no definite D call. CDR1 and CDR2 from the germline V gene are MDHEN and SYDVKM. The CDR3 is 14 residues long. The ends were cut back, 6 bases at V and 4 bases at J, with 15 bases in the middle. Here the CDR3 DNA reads TGTGCCAGCAGACCGGCCCTAGCTGGCACTGAAGCTTTCTTT. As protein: CASRPALAGTEAFF.

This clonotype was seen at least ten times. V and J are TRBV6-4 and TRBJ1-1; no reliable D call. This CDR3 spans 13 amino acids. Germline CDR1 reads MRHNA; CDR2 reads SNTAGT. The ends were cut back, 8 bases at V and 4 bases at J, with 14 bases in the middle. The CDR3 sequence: CASRQTVGTEAFF. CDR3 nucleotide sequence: TGTGCCAGCCGGCAGACTGTCGGCACTGAAGCTTTCTTT.

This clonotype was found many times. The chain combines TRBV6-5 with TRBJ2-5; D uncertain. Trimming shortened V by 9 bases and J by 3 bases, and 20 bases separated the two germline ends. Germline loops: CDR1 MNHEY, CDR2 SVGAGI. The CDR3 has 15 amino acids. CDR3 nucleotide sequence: TGTGCCAGTAGAAGAGACCCGACGATGGAAGAGACCCAGTACTTC. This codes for CASRRDPTMEETQYF.

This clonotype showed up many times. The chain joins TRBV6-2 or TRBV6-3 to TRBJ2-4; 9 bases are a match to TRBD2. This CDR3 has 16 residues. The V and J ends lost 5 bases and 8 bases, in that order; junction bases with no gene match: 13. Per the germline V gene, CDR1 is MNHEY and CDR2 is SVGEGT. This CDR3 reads CASSRGVAGARDIQYF. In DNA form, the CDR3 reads TGTGCCAGCAGTCGCGGGGTAGCGGGAGCGCGGGACATTCAGTACTTC.

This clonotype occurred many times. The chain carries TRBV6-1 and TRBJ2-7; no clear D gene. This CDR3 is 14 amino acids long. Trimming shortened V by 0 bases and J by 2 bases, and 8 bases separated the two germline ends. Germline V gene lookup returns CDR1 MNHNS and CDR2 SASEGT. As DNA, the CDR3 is TGTGCCAGCAGTGAAGCCGCGGCCACCTACGAGCAGTACTTC. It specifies CASSEAAATYEQYF.